The 5 T cell receptor beta chains below come from one sample, sequenced in a study of T-cell memory formation after mild COVID-19. TCRdb recomputed calls from the 5' RACE reads with MiXCR, one row per CDR3 protein. The table lists more than 300,000 distinct CDR3 sequences, over 11% of them singletons, with about 21% in the top ten. Sample: PBMCs or a T cell subset sorted from them (not recorded which). These receptors originate from a man aged 18-30 years who had mild COVID-19 (a few samples of this study predate the infection). Cell type and time point are not known.

This clonotype was counted at least ten times. The chain uses TRBV7-9 and TRBJ1-1; D possibly corresponds to TRBD1 (5 bases). Trimming cost V 0 bases and J 10 bases, with 12 bases left between them. Germline V gene data show CDR1 as SEHNR and CDR2 as FQNEAQ (reference sequence). The CDR3 spans 13 residues. CDR3 nucleotide sequence: TGTGCCAGCAGCTTAGCCGGGCAGGGAGGAGCTTTCTTT. Amino acid sequence: CASSLAGQGGAFF.

This clonotype was counted only a few times. The J gene is TRBJ2-6, the V gene TRBV27, with D hard to call. V was trimmed by 3 bases and J by 2 bases, leaving 5 bases between them. From germline, CDR1 is MNHEY and CDR2 SMNVEV (reference sequence). The CDR3 extends over 14 amino acids. CDR3 loop: CASSLAPGANVLTF. CDR3 bases: TGTGCCAGCAGTTTGGCCCCTGGGGCCAACGTCCTGACTTTC. Drawing the rest from reference TRBV27 and TRBJ2-6, the complete variable domain is EAQVTQNPRYLITVTGKKLTVTCSQNMNHEYMSWYRQDPGLGLRQIYYSMNVEVTDKGDVPEGYKVSRKEKRNFPLILESPSPNQTSLYFCASSLAPGANVLTFGAGSRLTVL.

The gene calls are TRBV5-1 and TRBJ2-3, with D possibly TRBD2 on 6 matching bases. CDR1 SGHRS and CDR2 YFSETQ come from the germline V gene. The CDR3 loop spans 16 amino acids. With 5 bases removed from V and 2 bases from J, the gap between germline ends came to 18 bases. CDR3 nucleotide sequence: TGCGCCAGCAGTTCGTCCTACGGGGGTTTCACAGATACGCAGTATTTT. Its translation is CASSSSYGGFTDTQYF.

In its sample, this clonotype was seen a few times. J is TRBJ2-5 and V is TRBV7-9; D is undetermined. With 5 bases removed from V and 7 bases from J, the gap between germline ends came to 20 bases. Germline values: CDR1 SEHNR, CDR2 FQNEAQ (reference sequence). This CDR3 region has 15 residues. The CDR3: CASSPDRAPLGTQYF. In DNA, the CDR3 is TGTGCCAGCAGCCCCGACCGGGCCCCCCTTGGGACCCAGTACTTC. Drawing the rest from reference TRBV7-9 and TRBJ2-5, the complete variable domain is DTGVSQNPRHKITKRGQNVTFRCDPISEHNRLYWYRQTLGQGPEFLTYFQNEAQLEKSRLLSDRFSAERPKGSFSTLEIQRTEQGDSAMYLCASSPDRAPLGTQYFGPGTRLLVL.

This clonotype has ten or more counts. This rearrangement joins TRBV7-9 to TRBJ1-1; the D gene is possibly TRBD1 (5 bases). The CDR3 runs 15 residues. The V and J ends lost 5 bases and 4 bases respectively, with 17 bases between them. CDR1 and CDR2 (germline): SEHNR, FQNEAQ (reference sequence). The CDR3 region has the DNA TGTGCCAGCAGCCGGACCCTAGCCGGGGGCACTGAAGCTTTCTTT. It specifies CASSRTLAGGTEAFF.